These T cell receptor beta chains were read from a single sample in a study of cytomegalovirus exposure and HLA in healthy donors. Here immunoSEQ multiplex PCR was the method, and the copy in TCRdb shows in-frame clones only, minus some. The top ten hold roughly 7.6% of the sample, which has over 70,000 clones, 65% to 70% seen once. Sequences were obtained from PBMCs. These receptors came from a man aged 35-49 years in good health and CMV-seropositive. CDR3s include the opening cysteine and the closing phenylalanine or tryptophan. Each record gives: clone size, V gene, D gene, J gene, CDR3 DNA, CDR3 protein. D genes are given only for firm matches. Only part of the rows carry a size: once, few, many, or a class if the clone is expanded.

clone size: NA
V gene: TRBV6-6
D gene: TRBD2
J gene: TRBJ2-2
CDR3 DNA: TGTGCCATTCAGGGACTATCCCTGGGTGGGGAGCTGTTTTTT
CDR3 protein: CAIQGLSLGGELFF

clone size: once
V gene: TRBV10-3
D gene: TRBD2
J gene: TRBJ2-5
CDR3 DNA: TGTGCCTCTACTGGGGCGGGAGGGCCCTCGGGGACCCAGTACTTC
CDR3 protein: CASTGAGGPSGTQYF

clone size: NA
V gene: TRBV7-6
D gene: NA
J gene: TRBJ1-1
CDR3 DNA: TGTGCCAGCAGCCGCCCGGACACTGAAGCTTTCTTT
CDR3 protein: CASSRPDTEAFF

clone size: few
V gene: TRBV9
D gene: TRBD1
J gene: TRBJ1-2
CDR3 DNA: TGTGCCAGCAGCGTAGCGGCACAGGGGGCGCCTGGTGGCTACACCTTC
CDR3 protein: CASSVAAQGAPGGYTF

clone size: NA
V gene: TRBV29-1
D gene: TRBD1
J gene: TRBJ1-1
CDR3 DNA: TGCAGCGTACACAAAGGACAGGGCGGCACTGAAGCTTTCTTT
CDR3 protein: CSVHKGQGGTEAFF

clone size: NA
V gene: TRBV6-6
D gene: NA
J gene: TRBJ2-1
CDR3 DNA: TGTGCCAGCATGAGAGGCGGCAATGAGCAGTTCTTC
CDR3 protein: CASMRGGNEQFF

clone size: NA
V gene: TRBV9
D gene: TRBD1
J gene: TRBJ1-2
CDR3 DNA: TGTGCCAGCAGCACTCTAGTCCGGTCCCACAGGGGTGATAACTATGGCTACACCTTC
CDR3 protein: CASSTLVRSHRGDNYGYTF

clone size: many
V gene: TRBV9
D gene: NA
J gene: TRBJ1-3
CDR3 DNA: TGTGCCAGCAGCGTAGGCAGGGCTAGGGCCGGAAACACCATATATTTT
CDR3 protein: CASSVGRARAGNTIYF

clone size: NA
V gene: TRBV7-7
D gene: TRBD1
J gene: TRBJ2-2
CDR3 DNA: TGTGCTAGCAGCTCCACTCCGGGACAGGGGGGCACCGGGGAGCTGTTTTTT
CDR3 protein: CASSSTPGQGGTGELFF

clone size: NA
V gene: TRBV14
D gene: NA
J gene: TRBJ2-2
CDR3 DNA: TGTGCCAGCAGCCCCGTTCTAGCCGGGGAGCTGTTTTTT
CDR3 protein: CASSPVLAGELFF

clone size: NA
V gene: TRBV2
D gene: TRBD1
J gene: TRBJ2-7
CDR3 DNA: TGTGCCAGCAAAGGGGGCGGTTACGAGCAGTACTTC
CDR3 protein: CASKGGGYEQYF

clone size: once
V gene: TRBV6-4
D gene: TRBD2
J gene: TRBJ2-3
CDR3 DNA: TGTGCCAGCAGTGAGACTAGCGGGGGCACAGATACGCAGTATTTT
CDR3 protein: CASSETSGGTDTQYF

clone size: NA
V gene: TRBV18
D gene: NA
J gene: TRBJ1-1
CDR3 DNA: TGTGCCAGCTCACCGCCGAGTTCGGACACTGAAGCTTTCTTT
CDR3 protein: CASSPPSSDTEAFF

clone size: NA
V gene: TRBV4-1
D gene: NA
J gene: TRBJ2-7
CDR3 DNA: TGCGCCAGCAGCCAAGCTCAGGGAGGCTCCTACGAGCAGTACTTC
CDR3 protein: CASSQAQGGSYEQYF

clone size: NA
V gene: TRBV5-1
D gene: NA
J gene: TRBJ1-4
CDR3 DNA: TGCGCCAGCAGCTTGGAGCCGGGGGTGGCTAATGAAAAACTGTTTTTT
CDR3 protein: CASSLEPGVANEKLFF

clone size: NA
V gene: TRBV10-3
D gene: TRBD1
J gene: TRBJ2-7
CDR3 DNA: TGTGCCATCAGTGTGGGACAGGCTTACGAGCAGTACTTC
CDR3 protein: CAISVGQAYEQYF

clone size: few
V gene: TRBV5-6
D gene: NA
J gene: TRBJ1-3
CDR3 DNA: TGTGCCAGCAGCTTGGGTGGGACAATCTCTGGAAACACCATATATTTT
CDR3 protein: CASSLGGTISGNTIYF

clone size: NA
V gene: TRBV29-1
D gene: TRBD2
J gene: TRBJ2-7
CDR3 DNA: TGCAGCGCCTGGACTAGCGGGAACTACGAGCAGTACTTC
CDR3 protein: CSAWTSGNYEQYF

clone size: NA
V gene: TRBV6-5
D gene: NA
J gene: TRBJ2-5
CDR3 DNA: TGTGCCAGCAGCCTGACGTCGGGGGACCAAGAGACCCAGTACTTC
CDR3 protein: CASSLTSGDQETQYF

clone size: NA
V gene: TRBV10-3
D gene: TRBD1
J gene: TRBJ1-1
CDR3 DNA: TGTGCCATCGAGGACAGGGATAAAACTGAAGCTTTCTTT
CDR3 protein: CAIEDRDKTEAFF

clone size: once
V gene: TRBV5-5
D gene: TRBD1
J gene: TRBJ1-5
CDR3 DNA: TGTGCCAGCAGCCGGACAGGGGATCAGCCCCAGCATTTT
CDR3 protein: CASSRTGDQPQHF

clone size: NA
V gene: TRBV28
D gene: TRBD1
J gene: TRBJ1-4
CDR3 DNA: TGTGCCAGCAGTACCCAGGGGGCGAGGCCCATACTGTTTTTT
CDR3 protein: CASSTQGARPILFF

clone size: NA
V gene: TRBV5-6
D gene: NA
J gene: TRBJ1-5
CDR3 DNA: TGTGCCAGCAGCTTGGGCGGTAGCAATCAGCCCCAGCATTTT
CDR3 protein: CASSLGGSNQPQHF

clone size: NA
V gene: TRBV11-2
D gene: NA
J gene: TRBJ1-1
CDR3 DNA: TGTGCCAGCAGCTTATGGGGGCAGAACACTGAAGCTTTCTTT
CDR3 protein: CASSLWGQNTEAFF

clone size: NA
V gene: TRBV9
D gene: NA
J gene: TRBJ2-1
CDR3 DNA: TGTGCCAGCAGCGCAGGGACACAGGAGTTTGAGCAGTTCTTC
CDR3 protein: CASSAGTQEFEQFF

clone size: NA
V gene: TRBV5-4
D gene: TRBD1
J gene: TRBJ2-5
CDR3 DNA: TGTGCCAGCAGCACCCAGGGGGCGAGAGGTGAGACCCAGTACTTC
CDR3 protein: CASSTQGARGETQYF

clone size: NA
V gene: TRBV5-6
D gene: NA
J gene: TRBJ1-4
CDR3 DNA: TGTGCCAGCAGCTTGGGGGTCTCGGCAGGGGAAAATGAAAAACTGTTTTTT
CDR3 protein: CASSLGVSAGENEKLFF

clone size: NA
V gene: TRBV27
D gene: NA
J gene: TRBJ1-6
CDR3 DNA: TGTGCCAGCAGCACAGGGCTCGGTAATTCACCCCTCCACTTT
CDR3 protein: CASSTGLGNSPLHF

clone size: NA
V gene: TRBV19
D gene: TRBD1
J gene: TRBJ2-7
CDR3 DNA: TGTGCCTCCGGGACAGGGTTTAACGAGCAGTACTTC
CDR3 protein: CASGTGFNEQYF

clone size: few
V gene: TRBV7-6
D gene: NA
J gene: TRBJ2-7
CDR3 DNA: TGTGCCAGCAGCTTAGGCAGGGACTACGAGCAGTACTTC
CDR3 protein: CASSLGRDYEQYF

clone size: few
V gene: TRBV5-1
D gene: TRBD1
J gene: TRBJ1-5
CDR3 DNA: TGCGCCAGCAGCCTAGGACAGGAGAATCAGCCCCAGCATTTT
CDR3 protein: CASSLGQENQPQHF

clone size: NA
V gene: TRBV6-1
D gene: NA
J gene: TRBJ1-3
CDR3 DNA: TGTGCCAGCAGTGAATCGACACCATCTGGAAACACCATATATTTT
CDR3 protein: CASSESTPSGNTIYF

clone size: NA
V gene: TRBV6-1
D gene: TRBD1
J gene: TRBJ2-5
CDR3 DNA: TGTGCCAGCCTGCCGGACAGGGGGACAGAGACCCAGTACTTC
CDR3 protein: CASLPDRGTETQYF

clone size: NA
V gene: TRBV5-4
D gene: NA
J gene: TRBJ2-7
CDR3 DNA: TGTGCCTTCGGGGACGGGAGCTCCTACGAGCAGTACTTC
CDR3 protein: CAFGDGSSYEQYF

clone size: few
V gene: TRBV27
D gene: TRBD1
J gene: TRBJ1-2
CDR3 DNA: TGTGCCAGCAGTTTATCCCAGGGGGTATCGGTCTACACCTTC
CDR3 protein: CASSLSQGVSVYTF

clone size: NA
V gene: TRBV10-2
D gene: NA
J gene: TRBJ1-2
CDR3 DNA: TGCGCCTCCGCCGGGGGGAACTATGGCTACACCTTC
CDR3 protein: CASAGGNYGYTF

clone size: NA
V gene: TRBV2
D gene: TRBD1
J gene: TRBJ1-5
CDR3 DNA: TGTGCCAGCTCACTCAGGGGGAACAATCAGCCCCAGCATTTT
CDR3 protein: CASSLRGNNQPQHF

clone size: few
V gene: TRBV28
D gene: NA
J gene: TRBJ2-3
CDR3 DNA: TGTGCCAGCAGTCCCCCCCCCGGGGATACGCAGTATTTT
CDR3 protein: CASSPPPGDTQYF

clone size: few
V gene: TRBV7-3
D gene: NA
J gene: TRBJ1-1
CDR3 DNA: TGTGCCAGCAGCACCCAGGGAGGAACTGAAGCTTTCTTT
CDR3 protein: CASSTQGGTEAFF

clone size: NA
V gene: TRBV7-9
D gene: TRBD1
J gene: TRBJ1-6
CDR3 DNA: TGTGCCAGCAGCGGAGGGACAGGAAGCTCCTATAATTCACCCCTCCACTTT
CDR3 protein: CASSGGTGSSYNSPLHF

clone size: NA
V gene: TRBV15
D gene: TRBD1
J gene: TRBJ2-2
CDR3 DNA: TGTGCCACCAGCAGAGATTCGAGACAGGGAGACACCGGGGAGCTGTTTTTT
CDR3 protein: CATSRDSRQGDTGELFF

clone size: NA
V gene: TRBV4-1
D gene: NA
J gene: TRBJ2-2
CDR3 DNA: TGCGCCAGCAGCCAAGATAGCCTTTCCCCCGGGGAGCTGTTTTTT
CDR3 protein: CASSQDSLSPGELFF

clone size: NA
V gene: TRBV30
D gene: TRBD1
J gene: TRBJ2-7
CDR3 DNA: TGTGCCTGTGGGACAGGGACCTACGAGCAGTACTTC
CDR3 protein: CACGTGTYEQYF

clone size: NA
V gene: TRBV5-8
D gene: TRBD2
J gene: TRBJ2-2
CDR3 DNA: TGTGCCAGCAGCGTGGTCGGGACTAGCGGGAACACCGGGGAGCTGTTTTTT
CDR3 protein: CASSVVGTSGNTGELFF

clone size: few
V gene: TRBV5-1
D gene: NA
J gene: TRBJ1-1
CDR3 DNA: TGCGCCAGCAGCTTGTGGGGGGGTGGTACTGAAGCTTTCTTT
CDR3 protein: CASSLWGGGTEAFF

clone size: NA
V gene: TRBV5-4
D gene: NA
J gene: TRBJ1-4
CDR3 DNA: TGTGCCAGCACCCTACAGGGAGCTAATGAAAAACTGTTTTTT
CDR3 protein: CASTLQGANEKLFF

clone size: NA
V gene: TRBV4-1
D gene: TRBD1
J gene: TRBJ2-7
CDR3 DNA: TGCGCCAGCAGCCAAACGGGGACAGGCTACGAGCAGTACTTC
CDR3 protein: CASSQTGTGYEQYF

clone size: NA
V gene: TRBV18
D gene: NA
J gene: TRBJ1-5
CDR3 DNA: TGTGCCAGCTCACCCGGAACAGGGCAGAGCAATCAGCCCCAGCATTTT
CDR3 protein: CASSPGTGQSNQPQHF

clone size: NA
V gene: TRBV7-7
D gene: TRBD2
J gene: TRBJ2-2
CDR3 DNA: TGTGCTAGCAGCGGGGGCTACACCGGGGAGCTGTTTTTT
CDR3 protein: CASSGGYTGELFF

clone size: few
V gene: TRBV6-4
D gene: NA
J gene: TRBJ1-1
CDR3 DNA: TGTGCCAGCAGTGAATCCATGAACACTGAAGCTTTCTTT
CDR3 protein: CASSESMNTEAFF

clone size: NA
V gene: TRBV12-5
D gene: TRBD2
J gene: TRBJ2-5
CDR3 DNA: TGTGCTAGTGGTTCCGAGGGGAGGGACCAAGAGACCCAGTACTTC
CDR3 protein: CASGSEGRDQETQYF

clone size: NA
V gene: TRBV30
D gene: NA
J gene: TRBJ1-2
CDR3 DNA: TGTGCCTGGAGTGTACCAGGAGGAGCAAGCTATGGCTACACCTTC
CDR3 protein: CAWSVPGGASYGYTF

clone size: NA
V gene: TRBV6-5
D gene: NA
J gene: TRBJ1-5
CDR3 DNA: TGTGCCAGCAGTGACAGGTCCAATCAGCCCCAGCATTTT
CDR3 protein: CASSDRSNQPQHF

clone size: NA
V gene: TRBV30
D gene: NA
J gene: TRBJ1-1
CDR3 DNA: TGTGCCTGGAGTGTACAAAGAAACACTGAAGCTTTCTTT
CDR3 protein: CAWSVQRNTEAFF